Shown below are 23 T cell receptor beta chains from a single sample sequenced in a study of glioma-infiltrating T cells. Amplification of TCR alpha and beta CDR3 regions from RNA used iRepertoire nested multiplex PCR. Using its own MiXCR run on the multiplex PCR reads, TCRdb lists one record per CDR3 protein. Here the sample spans some 99,000 distinct CDR3 sequences, 25% to 30% being singletons. The sequenced sample was glioma tissue, nonneoplastic brain tissue, or PBMCs (not recorded which). These receptors came from a human donor with low-grade glioma or glioblastoma, undergoing nonglioma brain surgery, or in good health (not recorded which).

Turning to this clonotype: One end of the junction does not line up with germline, which may come from a read error. The chain recombines TRBV28 with TRBJ2-1; the D is unclear. CDR1 and CDR2 (germline): MDHEN, SYDVKM. The CDR3 has 15 amino acids. The CDR3, as DNA: TGTGCCAGCCGTGTACGCGCGTACACGTACAATGAACAGTTCTTC. Translation: CASRVRAYTYNEQFF. Based on the CDR3 plus reference TRBV28 and TRBJ2-1, the full variable domain is DVKVTQSSRYLVKRTGEKVFLECVQDMDHENMFWYRQDPGLGLRLIYFSYDVKMKEKGDIPEGYSVSREKKERFSLILESASTNQTSMYLCASRVRAYTYNEQFFGPGTRLTVL.

This clonotype was found once. The J gene is TRBJ2-7, the V gene TRBV29-1; 7 bases align to TRBD1. The length of the CDR3 is 14 residues. V gave up 6 bases and J gave up 2 bases; unmatched junction bases: 10. Germline-derived CDR1 and CDR2 are SQVTM and ANQGSEA. DNA of the CDR3: TGCAGCGTCGACAGGGTGAGGACGACCTACGAGCAGTACTTC. This sequence encodes CSVDRVRTTYEQYF.

A note on this clonotype: A much larger clonotype is one base distant, so this may be a read error. This sequence joins TRBV7-2 and TRBJ2-3; unclear D gene. V lost 4 bases and J 4 bases, leaving 18 bases between the germline ends. Germline lookup yields CDR1 SGHTA and CDR2 FQGNSA. The CDR3 spans 16 residues. CDR3 nucleotides: TGTGCCAGCAGCTCCGGACGGCCCAAGTTGGCAGATACGCAGTATTTT. Translating gives CASSSGRPKLADTQYF.

Note on this clonotype: A read error may be the cause here, since a much bigger clone is one base away. The chain carries TRBV18 and TRBJ2-7, with D possibly TRBD2 on 6 matching bases. CDR1 and CDR2 (germline): KGHSH, LQKENI. Trimming took off 3 bases at V and 1 base at J, with 16 bases between the two ends. The CDR3 has 16 residues. The CDR3 loop reads CASSPLAPASSYEQYF. The CDR3 DNA follows: TGTGCCAGCTCACCTCTAGCGCCCGCGTCTTCCTACGAGCAGTACTTC.

Of note for this clonotype: One junction end disagrees with the germline gene, perhaps due to a read error. V gene TRBV6-1 combines with J gene TRBJ1-4; a possible D gene is TRBD1 (6 bases). The germline CDR1 and CDR2 sequences are MNHNS and SASEGT. The CDR3 totals 16 residues. In DNA form, the CDR3 reads TGCGCCAGCAACCTACAGGGTCCCGCAACTAATAAAAAACTGTTTTTT. Its protein is CASNLQGPATNKKLFF.

Worth noting for this clonotype: At one end the junction does not follow the germline gene, possibly because of a read error. This chain links TRBV6-2 or TRBV6-3 with TRBJ1-5; D call uncertain. The CDR3 is made up of 16 amino acids. Germline lookup yields CDR1 MNHEY and CDR2 SVGEGT. DNA for the CDR3: TGTGCCAGCAGTTACCTACTTCGCCTCGGTAATCAGCCCCAGAATTTT. Translated, it gives CASSYLLRLGNQPQNF.

This chain joins TRBV20-1 and TRBJ1-1; no definite D call. V lost 5 bases and J lost 4, with 11 bases in between. This CDR3 contains 12 residues. Germline lookup yields CDR1 DFQATT and CDR2 SNEGSKA (reference sequence). The chain's CDR3 is CSAPGRSTEAFF. In DNA, the CDR3 is TGCAGTGCTCCCGGCCGGAGCACTGAAGCTTTCTTT.

With respect to this clonotype: Sequence at one end of the junction differs from germline and may be a read error. The rearrangement joins TRBV19 to TRBJ1-5; TRBD1 aligns across 9 bases. The germline V gene has CDR1 LNHDA and CDR2 SQIVND (reference sequence). CDR3 length: 17 amino acids. The CDR3 DNA sequence: TGTGCCAGTAGTGGGAGAATGGGACAGGGAAGCAACCAGCCCCAGCATTTT. The encoded protein is CASSGRMGQGSNQPQHF.

This clonotype was seen more than once but under ten times. J is TRBJ2-7 and V is TRBV12-3 or TRBV12-4; 9 nucleotides align to TRBD2. CDR3 length: 16 residues. The V segment lost 5 bases and the J segment 3 bases; nucleotides outside the gene matches: 11. CDR3 residues: CASSPGALAGGYEQYF. The DNA for the CDR3 is TGTGCCAGCAGTCCAGGTGCACTAGCGGGTGGCTACGAGCAGTACTTC.

The J gene is TRBJ2-2, the V gene TRBV28; D might be TRBD1 (6 bases). Germline CDR1 reads MDHEN; CDR2 reads SYDVKM. The CDR3 contains 15 residues. Trimming shortened V by 5 bases and J by 1 base, and 11 bases separated the two germline ends. CDR3 protein: CASSALRGNTGELFF. As DNA, the CDR3 is TGTGCCAGCAGTGCGCTCAGGGGGAACACCGGGGAGCTGTTTTTT. Full variable domain (outside the CDR3, taken from reference TRBV28 and TRBJ2-2): DVKVTQSSRYLVKRTGEKVFLECVQDMDHENMFWYRQDPGLGLRLIYFSYDVKMKEKGDIPEGYSVSREKKERFSLILESASTNQTSMYLCASSALRGNTGELFFGEGSRLTVL.

This clonotype was detected many times. The chain uses TRBV18 and TRBJ1-1; D is ambiguous. V was cut by 3 bases and J by 0 bases, with 11 bases left in between. This CDR3 comprises 15 residues. CDR1 and CDR2 from the germline V gene are KGHSH and LQKENI. The CDR3 coding sequence is TGTGCCAGCTCACCTCCCGGGAAGTTGAACACTGAAGCTTTCTTT. This gives the protein CASSPPGKLNTEAFF.

There are a few counts of this clonotype. The rearrangement joins TRBV4-3 to TRBJ1-3; no definite D call. V was cut by 3 bases and J by 0 bases, with 3 bases left in between. Germline V lookup: CDR1 LGHNA, CDR2 YSLEER. The CDR3 is 13 amino acids. CDR3 protein: CASSQVSGNTIYF. The CDR3 nucleotides read TGCGCCAGCAGCCAGGTCTCTGGAAACACCATATATTTT.

V is TRBV27 and J is TRBJ2-1, with D possibly TRBD1 on 6 matching bases. This CDR3 has 13 amino acids. V shed 4 bases and J shed 8 bases, with 12 bases lying between them. The germline V gene encodes CDR1 MNHEY and CDR2 SMNVEV (reference sequence). The CDR3 DNA reads as TGTGCCAGCAGTTCAGGGGTACTGGATGAGCAGTTCTTC. Protein product: CASSSGVLDEQFF.

Regarding this clonotype: A read error may account for a junction end that differs from germline. The chain uses TRBV5-1 and TRBJ2-3; the D is unclear. Germline V lookup: CDR1 SGHRS, CDR2 YFSETQ. The CDR3 consists of 14 residues. CDR3 nucleotide sequence: TGCGCCAGCGGCTTGGCTCCGAGTACAGATACGCAGTATTTT. It encodes CASGLAPSTDTQYF.

This clonotype was recorded many times. V and J are TRBV2 and TRBJ1-5; 8 nucleotides line up with TRBD1. The CDR3 length is 16 residues. Germline CDR1 and CDR2: SNHLY and FYNNEI. Losses at the gene ends were 7 bases for V and 7 bases for J; bases not matched to a gene: 15. The CDR3 reads CASNTFSDRGGQPQHF. In DNA, the CDR3 is TGTGCCAGCAATACTTTTTCAGACAGGGGAGGCCAGCCCCAGCATTTT. Filled out from reference TRBV2 and TRBJ1-5, the complete variable domain reads EPEVTQTPSHQVTQMGQEVILRCVPISNHLYFYWYRQILGQKVEFLVSFYNNEISEKSEIFDDQFSVERPDGSNFTLKIRSTKLEDSAMYFCASNTFSDRGGQPQHFGDGTRLSIL.

This clonotype was counted ten times or more. The gene calls are TRBV6-1 and TRBJ2-3; 7 nucleotides match TRBD1. CDR1 is MNHNS, CDR2 SASEGT, per germline. Trimming at V came to 7 bases and at J to 1 base, leaving 11 bases not matched to a gene. CDR3 length equals 16 residues. The CDR3 nucleotides read TGTGCCAGCACAAAAGGGACAGCAAGTCGCACAGATACGCAGTATTTT. Its protein is CASTKGTASRTDTQYF.

Regarding this clonotype: This may come from a read error, since a much larger clone is one base off. This chain connects TRBV12-3 or TRBV12-4 to TRBJ1-4; D perhaps matches TRBD1 (6 bases). Trimming cost V 1 base and J 8 bases, with 11 bases left between them. The CDR3 sequence is 14 residues long. The CDR3 reads CASSLGQVNEKLFF. The DNA of the CDR3 is TGTGCCAGCAGTTTAGGACAGGTCAACGAAAAACTGTTTTTT.

As to this clonotype: One end of the junction fails to match germline, which may point to a read error. The genes are TRBV6-6 and TRBJ2-1, with 9 bases that match TRBD1. Germline values: CDR1 MNHNY, CDR2 SVGAGI (reference sequence). This CDR3 contains 17 residues. In nucleotides, the CDR3 is TGTGCCTGCAGTTACTCCAGAGACAGGGGGAGGATCCATGAGCAGTTCTTC. This translates into CACSYSRDRGRIHEQFF.

The V gene is TRBV7-8, the J gene TRBJ2-1, with D unclear. Germline V gene data show CDR1 as SGHVS and CDR2 as FQNEAQ. Trimming took off 5 bases at V and 7 bases at J, with 9 bases between the two ends. This CDR3 region has 12 residues. CDR3: CASSIDHNEQFF. The CDR3 region has the DNA TGTGCCAGCAGCATTGACCATAATGAGCAGTTCTTC.

About this clonotype itself: This may be a read error, as it is one base from a much larger clone. CDR3 bases: TGTGCCAGCAGCCAAGGAAAAGTGAACTATGGCTACACCTTC. Residues: CASSQGKVNYGYTF. V and J are TRBV14 and TRBJ1-2; no clear D. V was cut by 1 base and J by 2 bases, with 8 bases left in between. The CDR3 contains 14 residues. Germline V gene data show CDR1 as SGHDN and CDR2 as FVKESK.

V usage is TRBV4-1 and J usage is TRBJ1-1; perhaps TRBD1 as D (6 bases). The germline V gene has CDR1 MGHRA and CDR2 YSYEKL. Trimming stripped 3 bases from V and 5 bases from J, with 16 bases between. The CDR3 has 15 amino acids. CDR3 loop: CASSHKQGKGTEAFF. Written as DNA, the CDR3 is TGCGCCAGCAGCCACAAACAGGGAAAGGGGACTGAAGCTTTCTTT.

This clonotype was detected many times. V usage is TRBV29-1 and J usage is TRBJ2-5, with unresolved D. The CDR3 consists of 12 residues. Germline CDR1 SQVTM, CDR2 ANQGSEA. The germline V and J ends were trimmed by 2 bases and 2 bases, with 6 bases remaining between them. This CDR3 reads CSVELRQETQYF. CDR3 coding DNA: TGCAGCGTTGAACTACGGCAAGAGACCCAGTACTTC.

This clonotype was recorded at least ten times. The gene calls are TRBV6-2 or TRBV6-3 and TRBJ2-1, with a weak D call TRBD1 (5 bases). The CDR3 length is 14 residues. V lost 6 bases, J lost 5 bases, and 14 bases lay in between. Germline CDR1 is MNHEY and CDR2 is SVGEGT. The CDR3 bases are TGTGCCAGCAGCCGACAGAGCCTGGACAATGAGCAGTTCTTC. This sequence encodes CASSRQSLDNEQFF.